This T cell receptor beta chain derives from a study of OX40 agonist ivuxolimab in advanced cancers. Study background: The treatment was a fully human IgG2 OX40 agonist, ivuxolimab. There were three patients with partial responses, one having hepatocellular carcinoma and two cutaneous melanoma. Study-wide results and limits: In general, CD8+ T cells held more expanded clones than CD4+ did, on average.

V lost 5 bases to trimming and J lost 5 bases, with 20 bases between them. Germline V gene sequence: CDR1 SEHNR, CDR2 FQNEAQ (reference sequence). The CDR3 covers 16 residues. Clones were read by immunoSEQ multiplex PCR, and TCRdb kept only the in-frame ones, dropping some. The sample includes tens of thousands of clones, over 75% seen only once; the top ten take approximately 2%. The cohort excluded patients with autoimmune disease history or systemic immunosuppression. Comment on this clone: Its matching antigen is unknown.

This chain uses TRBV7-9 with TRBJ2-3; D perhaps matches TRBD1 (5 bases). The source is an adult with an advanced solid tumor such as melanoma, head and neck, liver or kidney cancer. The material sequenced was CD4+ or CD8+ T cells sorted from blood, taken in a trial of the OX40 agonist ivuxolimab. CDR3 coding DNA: TGTGCCAGCAGCCCCCCCGGGCTAAGTAGGGGAGATACGCAGTATTTT. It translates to CASSPPGLSRGDTQYF.